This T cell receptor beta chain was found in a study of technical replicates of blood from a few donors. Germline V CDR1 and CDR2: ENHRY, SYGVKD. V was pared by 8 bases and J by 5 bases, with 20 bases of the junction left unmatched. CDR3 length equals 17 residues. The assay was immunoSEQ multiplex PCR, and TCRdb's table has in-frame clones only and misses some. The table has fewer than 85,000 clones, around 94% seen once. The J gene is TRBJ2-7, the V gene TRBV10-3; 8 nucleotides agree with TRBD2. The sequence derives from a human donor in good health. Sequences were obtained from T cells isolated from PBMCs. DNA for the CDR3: TGTGCCATCCGGAGTAGCGGGGCACAGGGAACTTTCAACGAGCAGTACTTC. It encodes CAIRSSGAQGTFNEQYF.